The next 30 T cell receptor beta chains were all read from a single sample in a study of cytomegalovirus exposure and HLA in healthy donors. Primers: 60 Vbeta forward and 13 Jbeta reverse. Some clones are missing from TCRdb's copy, which holds only in-frame ones; the method was immunoSEQ multiplex PCR. The table includes approximately 110,000 clones, 55% to 70% detected once. Sequencing used PBMCs. The receptors come from a young woman in good health and CMV-seronegative.

The chain recombines TRBV27 with TRBJ2-1; D not resolved. This CDR3 region has 12 residues. Trimming took 7 bases from V and 10 from J, leaving 14 bases between them. Germline CDR1 and CDR2: MNHEY and SMNVEV (reference sequence). This CDR3 is CASTNGWAEQFF. In DNA, the CDR3 is TGTGCCAGCACGAATGGGTGGGCCGAGCAGTTCTTC.

The chain employs TRBV28 and TRBJ2-1; the match to TRBD2 covers 9 bases. With 2 bases clipped from V and 0 bases from J, the junction kept 2 bases outside the gene matches. Germline values: CDR1 MDHEN, CDR2 SYDVKM. The CDR3 spans 16 residues. CDR3 protein: CASSLPSGISYNEQFF. As DNA, the CDR3 is TGTGCCAGCAGTTTACCTAGCGGGATCTCCTACAATGAGCAGTTCTTC.

This chain connects TRBV7-2 to TRBJ1-4; D is uncertain. Trimming cost V 5 bases and J 7 bases, with 11 bases left between them. The CDR3 totals 13 residues. Germline V gene sequence: CDR1 SGHTA, CDR2 FQGNSA. CDR3 protein: CASSPGLVEKLFF. DNA of the CDR3: TGTGCCAGCAGCCCCGGTCTGGTTGAAAAACTGTTTTTT.

V usage is TRBV7-2 and J usage is TRBJ2-7, with TRBD2 matching 11 bases. J gave up 6 bases and V 2 bases, and 3 bases lay outside the gene matches. The CDR3 totals 14 residues. The germline V gene has CDR1 SGHTA and CDR2 FQGNSA. The CDR3 loop reads CASSLTLAGVEQYF. The CDR3 DNA reads as TGTGCCAGCAGCTTAACACTAGCGGGAGTCGAGCAGTACTTC.

The genes are TRBV19 and TRBJ1-1; D unclear. The V gene's germline CDR1 is LNHDA and CDR2 SQIVND (reference sequence). Trimming cost V 3 bases and J 1 base, with 12 bases left between them. This CDR3 has 15 residues. CDR3 in amino acids: CASSIIPGRNTEAFF. The CDR3 nucleotides are TGTGCCAGTAGTATTATCCCGGGGAGGAACACTGAAGCTTTCTTT. Combining the CDR3 with reference TRBV19 and TRBJ1-1 gives the whole variable domain DGGITQSPKYLFRKEGQNVTLSCEQNLNHDAMYWYRQDPGQGLRLIYYSQIVNDFQKGDIAEGYSVSREKKESFPLTVTSAQKNPTAFYLCASSIIPGRNTEAFFGQGTRLTVV.

This clone was seen only a few times. The chain recombines TRBV7-8 with TRBJ2-3; 9 bases align to TRBD2. The CDR3 spans 16 residues. With 5 bases clipped from V and 6 bases from J, the junction kept 12 bases outside the gene matches. Per the germline V gene, CDR1 is SGHVS and CDR2 is FQNEAQ. The CDR3: CASSPRREGIGDTQYF. The DNA of the CDR3 is TGTGCCAGCAGCCCCAGGCGGGAGGGAATCGGGGATACGCAGTATTTT.

This chain connects TRBV9 to TRBJ2-3; 9 bases agree with TRBD2. Per the germline V gene, CDR1 is SGDLS and CDR2 is YYNGEE. CDR3 length: 15 residues. V shed 0 bases, J shed 4 bases, and the junction held 3 bases outside the gene matches. The CDR3 bases are TGTGCCAGCAGCGTAGGTAGCGGGAGCGCAGATACGCAGTATTTT. Its protein product is CASSVGSGSADTQYF.

This rearrangement joins TRBV7-9 to TRBJ2-1, with 8 bases lining up with TRBD1. Per the germline V gene, CDR1 is SEHNR and CDR2 is FQNEAQ (reference sequence). This CDR3 contains 15 residues. After removal of 4 bases from V and 3 bases from J, the junction contained 5 bases not matched to a gene. The CDR3: CASSSRQGYYNEQFF. The CDR3 DNA sequence: TGTGCCAGCAGCTCGAGACAGGGGTACTACAATGAGCAGTTCTTC.

This chain connects TRBV5-6 to TRBJ1-1; D gene ambiguous. There are 12 residues in the CDR3. Trimming took off 0 bases at V and 3 bases at J, with 3 bases between the two ends. CDR1 and CDR2 (germline): SGHDT, YYEEEE. The CDR3 reads CASSLGDTEAFF. The CDR3 DNA follows: TGTGCCAGCAGCTTGGGCGACACTGAAGCTTTCTTT. Based on the CDR3 plus reference TRBV5-6 and TRBJ1-1, the full variable domain is DAGVTQSPTHLIKTRGQQVTLRCSPKSGHDTVSWYQQALGQGPQFIFQYYEEEERQRGNFPDRFSGHQFPNYSSELNVNALLLGDSALYLCASSLGDTEAFFGQGTRLTVV.

The CDR3 region is CASRGLAGYSYEQYF. The CDR3 region has the DNA TGTGCCAGCAGGGGACTAGCGGGGTACTCCTACGAGCAGTACTTC. This rearrangement joins TRBV11-2 to TRBJ2-7; 13 bases align to TRBD2. V shed 6 bases, J shed 0 bases, and the junction held 2 bases outside the gene matches. CDR3 length: 15 amino acids. Germline V lookup: CDR1 SGHAT, CDR2 FQNNGV.

This chain links TRBV11-1 with TRBJ2-3, with 9 nucleotides matching TRBD1. The CDR3 contains 15 residues. The V and J ends lost 3 bases and 6 bases, in that order; junction bases with no gene match: 7. The germline CDR1 and CDR2 sequences are SGHAT and FQDESV (reference sequence). The DNA for the CDR3 is TGTGCCAGCAGCTTGCCGGGACAGGGATCTGATACGCAGTATTTT. Its translation is CASSLPGQGSDTQYF.

The CDR3 DNA follows: TGTGCCACCAGCAGAGACCCTACGCCTGGGACAGTTAATGAAAAACTGTTTTTT. Amino acid sequence: CATSRDPTPGTVNEKLFF. The J gene is TRBJ1-4, the V gene TRBV15; 7 bases agree with TRBD1. The CDR3 totals 18 residues. After removal of 0 bases from V and 4 bases from J, the junction contained 11 bases not matched to a gene. In germline, CDR1 is LNHNV, CDR2 YYDKDF (reference sequence).

The V call is TRBV28, the J call TRBJ1-4; a weak D match, TRBD1 (5 bases). V lost 3 bases, J lost 5 bases, and 19 bases lay in between. The CDR3 runs 17 residues. Germline V gene data show CDR1 as MDHEN and CDR2 as SYDVKM. The CDR3 bases are TGTGCCAGCAGTTTTATGGAGCGGGGGAGGCGAAATGAAAAACTGTTTTTT. As protein: CASSFMERGRRNEKLFF.

The rearrangement uses TRBV7-6 and TRBJ2-2, with D possibly TRBD2 on 6 matching bases. The CDR3 spans 14 residues. V shed 5 bases and J shed 7 bases, with 14 bases lying between them. Germline V gene sequence: CDR1 SGHVS, CDR2 FNYEAQ. As DNA, the CDR3 is TGTGCCAGCAGCCTGGGACTTCGGGGCGGGGAGCTGTTTTTT. It codes for CASSLGLRGGELFF.

This rearrangement joins TRBV7-3 to TRBJ2-3; 7 positions agree with TRBD2. J was trimmed by 0 bases and V by 0 bases; bases with no gene match: 0. Germline V gene data show CDR1 as SGHTA and CDR2 as FQGTGA. The CDR3 is 15 amino acids. The chain's CDR3 is CASSLTSGSTDTQYF. CDR3 nucleotide sequence: TGTGCCAGCAGCTTAACTAGCGGGAGCACAGATACGCAGTATTTT.

The CDR3 sequence: CASSGLTSGRAHPDTQYF. The CDR3 region has the DNA TGCGCCAGCAGCGGGTTGACTAGCGGGAGGGCCCATCCAGATACGCAGTATTTT. The genes are TRBV5-1 and TRBJ2-3; 14 nucleotides line up with TRBD2. CDR1 and CDR2 (germline): SGHRS, YFSETQ. Trimming cost V 4 bases and J 4 bases; bases outside gene matches: 11. The CDR3 totals 18 residues.

The chain carries TRBV5-1 and TRBJ2-2; 7 bases align to TRBD1. The J segment lost 5 bases and the V segment lost 2 bases, leaving 12 bases of the junction unmatched. The length of the CDR3 is 17 residues. Per the germline V gene, CDR1 is SGHRS and CDR2 is YFSETQ. CDR3 in DNA: TGCGCCAGCAGCTTTAACCCGGCAGGGGGTGCTACCGGGGAGCTGTTTTTT. This gives the protein CASSFNPAGGATGELFF.

The V and J genes are TRBV18 and TRBJ1-2, with TRBD1 identical over 9 bases. The V segment lost 3 bases and the J segment 2 bases; nucleotides outside the gene matches: 4. Germline assignment: CDR1 KGHSH and CDR2 LQKENI. The CDR3 has 15 residues. CDR3 in DNA: TGTGCCAGCTCACCGGGGACAGGGCAAAACTATGGCTACACCTTC. This codes for CASSPGTGQNYGYTF.

This clone has just a few counts. V is TRBV5-5 and J is TRBJ2-6; TRBD1 might be the D (6 bases). V gave up 2 bases and J gave up 2 bases, with 14 bases separating them. CDR1 is SGHKS, CDR2 YYEKEE, per germline (reference sequence). The CDR3 is 17 amino acids. CDR3 residues: CASSFPVGAPGANVLTF. Written as DNA, the CDR3 is TGTGCCAGCAGCTTCCCCGTGGGGGCTCCTGGGGCCAACGTCCTGACTTTC.

This sequence joins TRBV20-1 and TRBJ1-1, with D possibly TRBD1 on 5 matching bases. Germline V gives CDR1 DFQATT, CDR2 SNEGSKA (reference sequence). The CDR3 runs 11 residues. V was clipped by 1 base and J by 8 bases, with 8 bases between them. The CDR3 region is CSARGTLEAFF. For the CDR3, the DNA is TGCAGTGCTAGAGGGACATTAGAAGCTTTCTTT.

The chain joins TRBV6-1 to TRBJ2-7, with D perhaps TRBD1 (5 bases). Trimming pared 3 bases from V and 2 bases from J, leaving 8 bases between. This CDR3 has 13 residues. Germline CDR1 reads MNHNS; CDR2 reads SASEGT. The CDR3 is CASSEGLAYEQYF. CDR3 DNA: TGTGCCAGCAGTGAGGGGCTAGCCTACGAGCAGTACTTC.

The chain is built from TRBV21-1 and TRBJ2-2; TRBD1, the D gene given by the table, was not confirmed from the DNA. TRBV21-1 is flagged as a pseudogene. CDR3 length: 16 amino acids. CDR3: CARTQWTDSNTGELFF. For the CDR3, the DNA is TGTGCCAGGACCCAATGGACAGACTCGAACACCGGGGAGCTGTTTTTT.

The rearrangement joins TRBV9 to TRBJ2-3, with D perhaps matching TRBD2 (5 bases). Per germline, CDR1 SGDLS and CDR2 YYNGEE. Trimming took 0 bases from V and 6 from J, leaving 11 bases between them. There are 14 residues in the CDR3. The CDR3 loop is CASSVGWASDTQYF. The DNA of the CDR3 is TGTGCCAGCAGCGTAGGTTGGGCTAGCGATACGCAGTATTTT.

This clone was seen a few times. The rearrangement joins TRBV9 to TRBJ2-1; 8 bases fit TRBD1. The CDR3 sequence is 17 residues long. CDR1 is SGDLS, CDR2 YYNGEE, per germline. The V gene end was trimmed by 0 bases and the J gene end by 4 bases; junction bases not matched to a gene: 9. The CDR3 nucleotides are TGTGCCAGCAGCGTAGGGGCCGCGCAGGGGGCTTACAATGAGCAGTTCTTC. Its protein is CASSVGAAQGAYNEQFF.

The sample holds one count of this clone. J is TRBJ2-7 and V is TRBV4-2, with D possibly TRBD1 on 6 matching bases. V was pared by 1 base and J by 0 bases, with 7 bases between. The CDR3 totals 14 residues. Germline values: CDR1 LGHNA, CDR2 YNFKEQ. CDR3 sequence reads: CASSQGQVSYEQYF. CDR3 nucleotide sequence: TGTGCCAGCAGCCAAGGACAGGTCTCCTACGAGCAGTACTTC.

The chain links TRBV5-6 to TRBJ2-5; D might be TRBD2 (5 bases). With 4 bases removed from V and 5 bases from J, the gap between germline ends came to 6 bases. CDR1 SGHDT and CDR2 YYEEEE come from the germline V gene. This CDR3 region has 11 residues. CDR3 amino acids: CASSRGETQYF. The CDR3 nucleotides read TGTGCCAGCAGCCGAGGGGAGACCCAGTACTTC.

This rearrangement joins TRBV18 to TRBJ1-4; D is ambiguous. CDR3 size: 11 residues. Trimming left V 5 bases short and J 7 bases short, with 5 bases between. Germline CDR1 and CDR2: KGHSH and LQKENI. The CDR3 DNA is TGTGCCAGCTCATCCAGTGAAAAACTGTTTTTT. Translation: CASSSSEKLFF.

This clone was observed once. The chain uses TRBV6-5 and TRBJ1-1, with D maybe TRBD1 (5 bases). This CDR3 is built from 12 residues. V lost 8 bases and J 5 bases, leaving 12 bases between the germline ends. CDR1 is MNHEY, CDR2 SVGAGI, per germline. This CDR3 reads CASARVITEAFF. The CDR3 DNA sequence: TGTGCCAGCGCCAGGGTGATAACTGAAGCTTTCTTT.

The CDR3 nucleotides are TGTGCCAGCAGTAGTTCCGGGACAGTGCTGGACGAGCAGTACTTC. It codes for CASSSSGTVLDEQYF. The V call is TRBV9, the J call TRBJ2-7; TRBD1 agrees at 7 bases. This CDR3 spans 15 amino acids. Trimming took 5 bases from V and 5 from J; bases not matched to a gene: 13. CDR1 SGDLS and CDR2 YYNGEE come from the germline V gene. The whole variable domain, filled in from reference TRBV9 and TRBJ2-7, reads DSGVTQTPKHLITATGQRVTLRCSPRSGDLSVYWYQQSLDQGLQFLIQYYNGEERAKGNILERFSAQQFPDLHSELNLSSLELGDSALYFCASSSSGTVLDEQYFGPGTRLTVT.

J is TRBJ2-7 and V is TRBV28, with a tentative D call TRBD1 (6 bases). This CDR3 is built from 13 residues. Per germline, CDR1 MDHEN and CDR2 SYDVKM. With 8 bases removed from V and 2 bases from J, the gap between germline ends came to 13 bases. The CDR3: CASQDSRPYEQYF. Written as DNA, the CDR3 is TGTGCCAGCCAGGACAGCCGTCCCTACGAGCAGTACTTC.